This T cell receptor (beta chain) was retrieved from a study of shared clonotypes between healthy human individuals. At the level of the study: Researchers drew samples from two women and a few men aged 18 to 49.

As concerns this clone: Its specificity is unknown.

Germline V lookup: CDR1 MGHRA, CDR2 YSYEKL. The CDR3 extends over 14 amino acids. Trimming shortened V by 2 bases and J by 6 bases, and 12 bases separated the two germline ends. Assay execution proceeded at the deep level. TCRdb's table, derived via immunoSEQ multiplex PCR, lists solely in-frame clones and lacks some. The repertoire consists of about half a million clones, with around three quarters occurring once and the leading ten covering approximately 12%. Study findings and constraints: Only a few donors were included, so the genetic and exposure-history diversity represented was limited.

The gene calls are TRBV4-1 and TRBJ2-3; the D is unclear. The source is a woman in her forties in good health. Some clones in this sample may be carry-over from other donors' samples. Sequencing was done on a sample of PBMCs. The CDR3 coding sequence is TGCGCCAGCAGCCAACAATTAACCAGGGATACGCAGTATTTT. Encoded protein: CASSQQLTRDTQYF.